This paragraph covers one T cell receptor (beta chain) sequence. The sample belongs to a study of T cell changes during pregnancy in multiple sclerosis. Only in-frame clones appear in the TCRdb table, and some are missing; sequencing was by immunoSEQ multiplex PCR. The sample has tens of thousands of clones, about 90% seen once. The source of this sequence is a female donor in good health, enrolled as a control in a pregnancy study. The starting material was peripheral blood, obtained in the first trimester of pregnancy.

The CDR3 here is CASSRDGGSNSPLHF. In DNA form, the CDR3 reads TGTGCCAGCAGTAGGGACGGGGGTAGTAATTCACCCCTCCACTTT. This chain links TRBV27 with TRBJ1-6, with D tentatively TRBD1 (5 bases). The CDR3 extends over 15 amino acids. Germline V gene sequence: CDR1 MNHEY, CDR2 SMNVEV (reference sequence). V was clipped by 5 bases and J by 6 bases, with 14 bases between them.